The rows below give T cell receptor beta chains drawn from one sample of a study of graft-versus-host responses after intestinal transplantation. These TCRs' antigens remain unknown. Sequencing was performed with immunoSEQ multiplex PCR; in TCRdb, only in-frame clones are kept and a portion is missing. The table includes 100,000 to 140,000 clones, about nine tenths detected once. This specimen was unstimulated CD4+ T cells sorted from spleen or lymph node cells, taken before transplant. The origin of the receptors is a human donor who was the organ donor for an intestinal transplant. CDR3s include the opening cysteine and the closing phenylalanine or tryptophan. D genes are given only for firm matches. Part of the rows lack a size; the others show once, few, many or a class for expanded clones.

d_gene: TRBD1
v_gene: TRBV4-2
j_gene: TRBJ1-2
abundance: .
CDR3nt: TGTGCCAGCAGCCAGGACAGGGTTCCCTATGGCTACACCTTC
CDR3aa: CASSQDRVPYGYTF

d_gene: .
v_gene: TRBV6-5
j_gene: TRBJ2-7
abundance: few
CDR3nt: TGTGCCAGCAGGCGGGACTCCTACGAGCAGTACTTC
CDR3aa: CASRRDSYEQYF

d_gene: .
v_gene: TRBV6-5
j_gene: TRBJ2-2
abundance: .
CDR3nt: TGTGCCAGCATCAGGGAGGCGACCGGGGAGCTGTTTTTT
CDR3aa: CASIREATGELFF

d_gene: .
v_gene: TRBV5-1
j_gene: TRBJ2-3
abundance: .
CDR3nt: TGCGCCAGCAGCTTGGGCCTCCAGGCGCAGTATTTT
CDR3aa: CASSLGLQAQYF

d_gene: .
v_gene: TRBV21-1
j_gene: TRBJ2-7
abundance: .
CDR3nt: TGTGCCAGCAGCACCCTAGGGGTAGGAACCTCCGAGCAGTACTTC
CDR3aa: CASSTLGVGTSEQYF

d_gene: .
v_gene: TRBV18
j_gene: TRBJ2-7
abundance: .
CDR3nt: TGTGCCAGCTCACCAGACATTGCCTACGAGCAGTACTTC
CDR3aa: CASSPDIAYEQYF

d_gene: .
v_gene: TRBV21-1
j_gene: TRBJ2-7
abundance: few
CDR3nt: TGTGCCAGCAGCAAACGCAGAGGAGGGTACTTC
CDR3aa: CASSKRRGGYF

d_gene: TRBD1
v_gene: TRBV12-5
j_gene: TRBJ1-5
abundance: .
CDR3nt: TGTGCTAGTGGTCCCAGGGGGGGAAATCAGCCCCAGCATTTT
CDR3aa: CASGPRGGNQPQHF

d_gene: .
v_gene: TRBV9
j_gene: TRBJ1-3
abundance: .
CDR3nt: TGTGCCAGCAGCTTCCGGGACTCTGGAAACACCATATATTTT
CDR3aa: CASSFRDSGNTIYF

d_gene: .
v_gene: TRBV28
j_gene: TRBJ1-4
abundance: .
CDR3nt: TGTGCCAGCAGTTCCGGGGCGAATGAAAAACTGTTTTTT
CDR3aa: CASSSGANEKLFF

d_gene: .
v_gene: TRBV6-5
j_gene: TRBJ2-4
abundance: .
CDR3nt: TGTGCCAGCAGCCCTCGTAGCGCCAAAAACATTCAGTACTTC
CDR3aa: CASSPRSAKNIQYF

d_gene: .
v_gene: TRBV6-1
j_gene: TRBJ1-5
abundance: .
CDR3nt: TGTGCCAGCAGTGAAGCGCCGGCACAGCCCCAGCATTTT
CDR3aa: CASSEAPAQPQHF

d_gene: .
v_gene: TRBV9
j_gene: TRBJ2-2
abundance: .
CDR3nt: TGTGCCAGCAGCGGTACACTAAACACCGGGGAGCTGTTTTTT
CDR3aa: CASSGTLNTGELFF

d_gene: .
v_gene: TRBV6-5
j_gene: TRBJ2-2
abundance: .
CDR3nt: TGTGCCAGCAGTTACGCGAGGGGCACCGGGGAGCTGTTTTTT
CDR3aa: CASSYARGTGELFF

d_gene: .
v_gene: TRBV9
j_gene: TRBJ1-3
abundance: once
CDR3nt: TGTGCCAGCAGCGAGGGACGGAGAAACACCATATATTTT
CDR3aa: CASSEGRRNTIYF

d_gene: TRBD1
v_gene: TRBV27
j_gene: TRBJ2-7
abundance: .
CDR3nt: TGTGCCAGCAGTTTATTCGGACAGGGGAACAGCGAGCAGTACTTC
CDR3aa: CASSLFGQGNSEQYF

d_gene: .
v_gene: TRBV10-3
j_gene: TRBJ2-1
abundance: .
CDR3nt: TGTGCCATCAGTGTATCACAACGGGGTGGCTCCTACAATGAGCAGTTCTTC
CDR3aa: CAISVSQRGGSYNEQFF

d_gene: .
v_gene: TRBV30
j_gene: TRBJ2-5
abundance: .
CDR3nt: TGTGCCTGGAGTCAACTGGGAACCCCTATTAAAGAGACCCAGTACTTC
CDR3aa: CAWSQLGTPIKETQYF

d_gene: .
v_gene: TRBV18
j_gene: TRBJ1-1
abundance: medium-sized
CDR3nt: TGTGCCAGCTCAGCCTTGGCACGTGGCGACACTGAAGCTTTCTTT
CDR3aa: CASSALARGDTEAFF

d_gene: TRBD1
v_gene: TRBV5-1
j_gene: TRBJ1-6
abundance: few
CDR3nt: TGCGCCAGCAGCCTAACCGGGACAGCTAATTCACCCCTCCACTTT
CDR3aa: CASSLTGTANSPLHF

d_gene: .
v_gene: TRBV2
j_gene: TRBJ2-2
abundance: .
CDR3nt: TGTGCCAGCAGTGTAACCGGATACACCGGGGAGCTGTTTTTT
CDR3aa: CASSVTGYTGELFF

d_gene: .
v_gene: TRBV11-2
j_gene: TRBJ1-2
abundance: once
CDR3nt: TGTGCCAGCAGACGGCCGGGCAGCGCGATGGACACTAACTATGGCTACACCTTC
CDR3aa: CASRRPGSAMDTNYGYTF

d_gene: .
v_gene: TRBV6-6
j_gene: TRBJ1-6
abundance: .
CDR3nt: TGTGCCAGCAGTTACTCCGGCAGGGTTTCACCCCTCCACTTT
CDR3aa: CASSYSGRVSPLHF

d_gene: .
v_gene: TRBV6-1
j_gene: TRBJ2-3
abundance: .
CDR3nt: TGTGCCAGCAGTGAAAAGTCCGGCAGGGCAGATACGCAGTATTTT
CDR3aa: CASSEKSGRADTQYF

d_gene: TRBD1
v_gene: TRBV6-5
j_gene: TRBJ1-2
abundance: .
CDR3nt: TGTGCCAGCGGGGACAGGGAAGGATATGGCTACACCTTC
CDR3aa: CASGDREGYGYTF

d_gene: TRBD2
v_gene: TRBV9
j_gene: TRBJ2-2
abundance: .
CDR3nt: TGTGCCAGCAGCGGCAGAATAGCGGGAGCGACCGCCGGGGAGCTGTTTTTT
CDR3aa: CASSGRIAGATAGELFF

d_gene: .
v_gene: TRBV6-4
j_gene: TRBJ2-1
abundance: .
CDR3nt: TGTGCCAGCAGTCATGAAGCCTGGAGGAATGAGCAGTTCTTC
CDR3aa: CASSHEAWRNEQFF

d_gene: TRBD2
v_gene: TRBV5-6
j_gene: TRBJ2-2
abundance: .
CDR3nt: TGTGCCAGCAGCTTGCGCGGGGGCACCGGGGAGCTGTTTTTT
CDR3aa: CASSLRGGTGELFF

d_gene: .
v_gene: TRBV6-1
j_gene: TRBJ2-7
abundance: .
CDR3nt: TGTGCCAGCAGCCTGTCTCTAACAGGGTTTTACGAGCAGTACTTC
CDR3aa: CASSLSLTGFYEQYF

d_gene: .
v_gene: TRBV30
j_gene: TRBJ1-2
abundance: .
CDR3nt: TGTGCCTGGAGCCTGGGACCGGGGGGCTACACCTTC
CDR3aa: CAWSLGPGGYTF

d_gene: .
v_gene: TRBV7-2
j_gene: TRBJ2-1
abundance: .
CDR3nt: TGTGCCAGCAGCCCGCCCGGTCGGGGGACCTCCTACAATGAGCAGTTCTTC
CDR3aa: CASSPPGRGTSYNEQFF

d_gene: TRBD2
v_gene: TRBV5-1
j_gene: TRBJ2-3
abundance: .
CDR3nt: TGCGCCAGCAGCTTGGCTTCTAGCGGGAGTGGCGTCACAGATACGCAGTATTTT
CDR3aa: CASSLASSGSGVTDTQYF

d_gene: TRBD1
v_gene: TRBV5-6
j_gene: TRBJ1-6
abundance: .
CDR3nt: TGTGCCAGCAGCCGACGGACAGGGGGCGTTTCACCCCTCCACTTT
CDR3aa: CASSRRTGGVSPLHF

d_gene: TRBD1
v_gene: TRBV30
j_gene: TRBJ2-7
abundance: .
CDR3nt: TGTGCCTGGGGGGGACAGTCCTACGAGCAGTACTTC
CDR3aa: CAWGGQSYEQYF

d_gene: .
v_gene: TRBV4-2
j_gene: TRBJ2-2
abundance: .
CDR3nt: TGTGCCAGCAGCCAAGGTCCTAGCGCGAACACCGGGGAGCTGTTTTTT
CDR3aa: CASSQGPSANTGELFF

d_gene: TRBD1
v_gene: TRBV5-4
j_gene: TRBJ1-4
abundance: once
CDR3nt: TGTGCCAGTCGGGACAGGGGGGATGAAAAACTGTTTTTT
CDR3aa: CASRDRGDEKLFF

d_gene: .
v_gene: TRBV5-4
j_gene: TRBJ1-4
abundance: .
CDR3nt: TGTGCCAGCAGCCGTACAGGAGCAACTAATGAAAAACTGTTTTTT
CDR3aa: CASSRTGATNEKLFF

d_gene: .
v_gene: TRBV7-3
j_gene: TRBJ2-2
abundance: .
CDR3nt: TGTGCCAGCAGCTTATACTACCCCGGGGAGCTGTTTTTT
CDR3aa: CASSLYYPGELFF

d_gene: .
v_gene: TRBV4-1
j_gene: TRBJ2-4
abundance: .
CDR3nt: TGCGCCAGCAGCCAAGAAAAGGTGGACTCCTGGGGGAAAAACATTCAGTACTTC
CDR3aa: CASSQEKVDSWGKNIQYF

d_gene: TRBD1
v_gene: TRBV6-1
j_gene: TRBJ1-5
abundance: .
CDR3nt: TGTGCCAGCAGTTCGACAGGGGGCCCCAATCAGCCCCAGCATTTT
CDR3aa: CASSSTGGPNQPQHF

d_gene: .
v_gene: TRBV11-2
j_gene: TRBJ2-1
abundance: .
CDR3nt: TGTGCCAGCAGCCTAGACAGGTACTCCTACAATGAGCAGTTCTTC
CDR3aa: CASSLDRYSYNEQFF

d_gene: .
v_gene: TRBV6-1
j_gene: TRBJ2-2
abundance: .
CDR3nt: TGTGCCAGCAGTGATTTAGGAGGGTGGGACACCGGGGAGCTGTTTTTT
CDR3aa: CASSDLGGWDTGELFF

d_gene: .
v_gene: TRBV6-1
j_gene: TRBJ2-6
abundance: .
CDR3nt: TGTGCCAGCAGGAAAACAGTATCTGGGGCCAACGTCCTGACTTTC
CDR3aa: CASRKTVSGANVLTF

d_gene: .
v_gene: TRBV25-1
j_gene: TRBJ2-4
abundance: .
CDR3nt: TGTGCCAGCTCGGACAGCACAGCCAAAAACATTCAGTACTTC
CDR3aa: CASSDSTAKNIQYF

d_gene: .
v_gene: TRBV27
j_gene: TRBJ1-6
abundance: .
CDR3nt: TGTGCCAGCAGTTTAGCCAGGCTCCATTCACCCCTCCACTTT
CDR3aa: CASSLARLHSPLHF

d_gene: TRBD2
v_gene: TRBV5-1
j_gene: TRBJ2-1
abundance: .
CDR3nt: TGCGCCAGCAGCTTCGGTGGGCTAGCGGCCCGGTATGAGCAGTTCTTC
CDR3aa: CASSFGGLAARYEQFF

d_gene: TRBD1
v_gene: TRBV6-1
j_gene: TRBJ2-3
abundance: .
CDR3nt: TGTGCCAGCAGGGGCCGGGACAGGGCTACAGATACGCAGTATTTT
CDR3aa: CASRGRDRATDTQYF

d_gene: TRBD1
v_gene: TRBV7-2
j_gene: TRBJ1-1
abundance: .
CDR3nt: TGTGCCAGCAGCCTGGACAGGGGAGACACTGAAGCTTTCTTT
CDR3aa: CASSLDRGDTEAFF

d_gene: TRBD1
v_gene: TRBV6-8
j_gene: TRBJ2-5
abundance: .
CDR3nt: TGTGCCAGCAGTTACTCAGGACAGGGGAGATTAGAGACCCAGTACTTC
CDR3aa: CASSYSGQGRLETQYF

d_gene: .
v_gene: TRBV30
j_gene: TRBJ2-2
abundance: .
CDR3nt: TGTGCCTGGAGTTTACCAACCGGGGAGCTGTTTTTT
CDR3aa: CAWSLPTGELFF

d_gene: .
v_gene: TRBV2
j_gene: TRBJ1-4
abundance: few
CDR3nt: TGTGCCAGCAGGTCCCAGCGTGCAACTAATGAAAAACTGTTTTTT
CDR3aa: CASRSQRATNEKLFF

d_gene: .
v_gene: TRBV5-6
j_gene: TRBJ1-4
abundance: .
CDR3nt: TGTGCCAGCAGCTTTCACGGACAGATGGGGTCGGGGTGTGAAAAACTGTTTTTT
CDR3aa: CASSFHGQMGSGCEKLFF

d_gene: .
v_gene: TRBV5-1
j_gene: TRBJ2-7
abundance: .
CDR3nt: TGCGCCAGCAGCTCCTACAAACAGAACTACGAGCAGTACTTC
CDR3aa: CASSSYKQNYEQYF

d_gene: TRBD1
v_gene: TRBV7-9
j_gene: TRBJ1-6
abundance: .
CDR3nt: TGTGCCAGCAGCCCCGACAGGGGGGGCAGGGATAATTCACCCCTCCACTTT
CDR3aa: CASSPDRGGRDNSPLHF

d_gene: .
v_gene: TRBV27
j_gene: TRBJ2-7
abundance: .
CDR3nt: TGTGCCAGCAGTTATTACGGCGCACAGGGAGCCTACGAGCAGTACTTC
CDR3aa: CASSYYGAQGAYEQYF

d_gene: TRBD1
v_gene: TRBV5-1
j_gene: TRBJ2-1
abundance: .
CDR3nt: TGCGCCAGCAGCTTGGGGGCCTTGCAGGGGGCCTACAATGAGCAGTTCTTC
CDR3aa: CASSLGALQGAYNEQFF

d_gene: .
v_gene: TRBV28
j_gene: TRBJ2-5
abundance: .
CDR3nt: TGTGCCAGCAGTCCGGTCGGCGTGTTTGAGACCCAGTACTTC
CDR3aa: CASSPVGVFETQYF

d_gene: TRBD1
v_gene: TRBV7-2
j_gene: TRBJ1-1
abundance: .
CDR3nt: TGTGCCAGCAGCTTAACAGGACAGGACTTACAGATAAAAGCTTTCTTT
CDR3aa: CASSLTGQDLQIKAFF

d_gene: .
v_gene: TRBV11-3
j_gene: TRBJ1-2
abundance: .
CDR3nt: TGTGCCAGCAGCGCGGGGGGTTATGGCTACACCTTC
CDR3aa: CASSAGGYGYTF

d_gene: .
v_gene: TRBV15
j_gene: TRBJ2-3
abundance: .
CDR3nt: TGTGCCACCAGCACCTCAATGGGCCCCTCCACAGGTACGCAGTATTTT
CDR3aa: CATSTSMGPSTGTQYF